The 9 T cell receptor beta chains reported below all come from one sample, sequenced in a study of blood T cell repertoires in COVID-19. Clones were sequenced by immunoSEQ multiplex PCR, and TCRdb holds only the in-frame ones, with some missing. The sample holds over 200,000 clones; around 90% are singletons and the top ten take approximately 0.8%. The source material was peripheral blood. The receptor source for this set is a woman aged 25 to 39 with acute or convalescent COVID-19.

The rearrangement uses TRBV13 and TRBJ2-5; D may be TRBD1 (6 bases). V lost 11 bases and J 2 bases, leaving 15 bases between the germline ends. The CDR3 has 13 amino acids. Per germline, CDR1 PRHDT and CDR2 FYEKMQ (reference sequence). As DNA, the CDR3 is TGTGCCGTAAGGGGGAAGGGACAAGAGACCCAGTACTTC. Protein sequence: CAVRGKGQETQYF.

CDR3 in DNA: TGCAGTGTTCGGGGATTTACTGAAGCTTTCTTT. Protein product: CSVRGFTEAFF. The V call is TRBV20-1, the J call TRBJ1-1; D uncertain. Trimming left V 7 bases short and J 5 bases short, with 11 bases between. In germline, CDR1 is DFQATT, CDR2 SNEGSKA (reference sequence). This CDR3 is 11 amino acids long.

Only one count was recorded for this clone. The genes are TRBV9 and TRBJ2-3; 9 bases align to TRBD2. V shed 1 base, J shed 2 bases, and the junction held 5 bases outside the gene matches. Germline CDR1 SGDLS, CDR2 YYNGEE. CDR3 length: 16 amino acids. The CDR3 DNA follows: TGTGCCAGCAGCGTATTCGCGGGAGGGATCACAGATACGCAGTATTTT. As protein: CASSVFAGGITDTQYF. Drawing the rest from reference TRBV9 and TRBJ2-3, the complete variable domain is DSGVTQTPKHLITATGQRVTLRCSPRSGDLSVYWYQQSLDQGLQFLIQYYNGEERAKGNILERFSAQQFPDLHSELNLSSLELGDSALYFCASSVFAGGITDTQYFGPGTRLTVL.

This sequence joins TRBV7-2 and TRBJ1-1, with a possible D match to TRBD1 (5 bases). The V end lost 3 bases, the J end lost 2 bases, and 13 bases lay between the germline ends. The CDR3 runs 15 residues. CDR1 SGHTA and CDR2 FQGNSA come from the germline V gene. The chain's CDR3 is CASSFLGRANTEAFF. CDR3 in DNA: TGTGCCAGCAGCTTCTTGGGCAGGGCTAACACTGAAGCTTTCTTT.

V and J are TRBV27 and TRBJ2-1, with 11 nucleotides matching TRBD2. This CDR3 has 16 amino acids. With V trimmed by 6 bases and J by 5 bases, 9 bases remained unmatched. The V gene's germline CDR1 is MNHEY and CDR2 SMNVEV (reference sequence). The CDR3 DNA is TGTGCCAGCAGAGCTCACGGGACTAGCGGAAACAATGAGCAGTTCTTC. Its protein product is CASRAHGTSGNNEQFF.

The chain joins TRBV6-6 to TRBJ2-7; 9 nucleotides align to TRBD2. The V and J ends lost 0 bases and 2 bases, in that order; junction bases with no gene match: 5. Germline V gene lookup returns CDR1 MNHNY and CDR2 SVGAGI (reference sequence). CDR3 length: 16 residues. The DNA of the CDR3 is TGTGCCAGCAGTTACTCTGCTAGCGGGAACACCTACGAGCAGTACTTC. Translating it yields CASSYSASGNTYEQYF.

J is TRBJ2-4 and V is TRBV13; 7 bases are a match to TRBD1. V lost 2 bases and J lost 11; bases outside the gene matches: 9. Looked up from germline, CDR1 is PRHDT and CDR2 is FYEKMQ (reference sequence). The CDR3 loop spans 14 amino acids. The CDR3 sequence: CASSLRQGPRFQYF. CDR3 DNA: TGTGCCAGCAGCTTAAGACAGGGCCCACGTTTTCAGTACTTC.

The chain combines TRBV9 with TRBJ2-1; 8 bases map to TRBD2. After removal of 7 bases from V and 2 bases from J, the junction contained 8 bases not matched to a gene. The CDR3 has 15 amino acids. Germline CDR1 reads SGDLS; CDR2 reads YYNGEE. CDR3 residues: CASAGELAAYNEQFF. The CDR3 coding sequence is TGTGCCAGCGCGGGGGAACTAGCGGCCTACAATGAGCAGTTCTTC.

This clone has only one observation. The chain links TRBV15 to TRBJ2-1; D is perhaps TRBD2 (5 bases). V dropped 8 bases and J dropped 0 bases, with 14 bases sitting between them. The CDR3 covers 15 residues. Germline CDR1 and CDR2: LNHNV and YYDKDF (reference sequence). The chain's CDR3 is CATEERISSYNEQFF. CDR3 nucleotides: TGTGCCACCGAAGAGCGGATTAGCTCCTACAATGAGCAGTTCTTC.